A selection of T cell receptor beta chains follows, all from one sample in a study of CD8 T cells in ankylosing spondylitis. TCRdb re-derived calls from the 5' RACE reads in MiXCR, one entry per CDR3 protein. The repertoire has 350,000 to 550,000 distinct CDR3 sequences, more than 25% of them found once; the top ten carry approximately 1%. The sequencing sample was made of blood, either unsorted or a sorted T cell fraction (not recorded which). The source is a male donor with ankylosing spondylitis. The CDR3 runs from the conserved cysteine through the conserved F or W. A D gene is named only where the DNA matches it firmly. Not every row has a clone size; where given, it reads once, few, many or a size class.

DNA: TGTGCCAGCAGCCAAGGACGGGGAATAAGTGAGCAGTTCTTC
CDR3: CASSQGRGISEQFF
size: few
D: .
J: TRBJ2-1
V: TRBV4-2

DNA: TGTGCCAGCAGCCAAACGGATGAGCAGTTCTTC
CDR3: CASSQTDEQFF
size: few
D: .
J: TRBJ2-1
V: TRBV3-1

DNA: TGTGCCAGCAGTTTTATCGACCCCGGGAACTATGGCTACACCTTC
CDR3: CASSFIDPGNYGYTF
size: few
D: .
J: TRBJ1-2
V: TRBV12-3/TRBV12-4

DNA: TGCAGTCCCGAGACAGGGGGCGCGGGTGGCTACACCTTC
CDR3: CSPETGGAGGYTF
size: .
D: TRBD1
J: TRBJ1-2
V: TRBV20-1

DNA: TGTGCCAGCAGCAATGTACTGGAGGGAGATACGCAGTATTTT
CDR3: CASSNVLEGDTQYF
size: many
D: .
J: TRBJ2-3
V: TRBV7-6

DNA: TGCAGTGCTATAAGAATCGCTCGAAAAGTCACCGGGGAGCTGTTTTTT
CDR3: CSAIRIARKVTGELFF
size: .
D: .
J: TRBJ2-2
V: TRBV20-1

DNA: TGTGCCAGCAGCCCCTCCCGACTAGTCGATACGCAGTATTTT
CDR3: CASSPSRLVDTQYF
size: few
D: .
J: TRBJ2-3
V: TRBV3-1

DNA: TGCGCCAGCAGCCGTGTAAGAGTAGGGGGCGAGAGAACTGAAGCTTTCTTT
CDR3: CASSRVRVGGERTEAFF
size: few
D: TRBD1
J: TRBJ1-1
V: TRBV4-1

DNA: TGTGCCAGCAGTCTGGGACTAGCGGGAGAACATGAGCAGTTCTTC
CDR3: CASSLGLAGEHEQFF
size: .
D: TRBD2
J: TRBJ2-1
V: TRBV12-3/TRBV12-4

DNA: TGTGCCAGCAGCAAAGGGTCCAGCTACGAGCAGTACTTC
CDR3: CASSKGSSYEQYF
size: .
D: .
J: TRBJ2-7
V: TRBV21-1

DNA: TGTGCCAGCGGCAAGAGGGGGTTCGGGGAGCTGTTTTTT
CDR3: CASGKRGFGELFF
size: few
D: .
J: TRBJ2-2
V: TRBV11-3

DNA: TGTGCCAGCAGCTTGCGGGCCCACACCAATGAGCAGTTCTTC
CDR3: CASSLRAHTNEQFF
size: .
D: .
J: TRBJ2-1
V: TRBV5-6

DNA: TGTGCCAGCAGCTCAACAGAGAGAGATGAAGCTTTCTTT
CDR3: CASSSTERDEAFF
size: .
D: .
J: TRBJ1-1
V: TRBV7-9

DNA: TGTGCCACCAGTATAGGACACAACACCGGGGAGCTGTTTTTT
CDR3: CATSIGHNTGELFF
size: few
D: .
J: TRBJ2-2
V: TRBV24-1

DNA: TGTGCCAGCAGCCTCGCCGAAGGGGACTATGGCTACACCTTC
CDR3: CASSLAEGDYGYTF
size: few
D: .
J: TRBJ1-2
V: TRBV11-2

DNA: TGTGCCAGCAGCCCCGGAGGAAGCGGAATTGATGAGCAGTTCTTC
CDR3: CASSPGGSGIDEQFF
size: .
D: .
J: TRBJ2-1
V: TRBV7-7

DNA: TGTGCCAGCACCCGATTAAAGGACCGGAGGGCTTTCTTT
CDR3: CASTRLKDRRAFF
size: .
D: .
J: TRBJ1-1
V: TRBV12-3/TRBV12-4

DNA: TGTGCCAGCAGTACCGGGACAGAATTCGAATCTGGGGCCAACGTCCTGACTTTC
CDR3: CASSTGTEFESGANVLTF
size: .
D: TRBD1
J: TRBJ2-6
V: TRBV12-3/TRBV12-4

DNA: TGTGCCAGCAGTTTCGAACTCCAACAGGAAAATAGCAATCAGCCCCAGCATTTT
CDR3: CASSFELQQENSNQPQHF
size: .
D: .
J: TRBJ1-5
V: TRBV12-3/TRBV12-4

DNA: TGTGCCAGCAGTTCCCCAGATAGCGGGAGTTTCCTTGGTGAGCAGTTCTTC
CDR3: CASSSPDSGSFLGEQFF
size: few
D: TRBD2
J: TRBJ2-1
V: TRBV6-2/TRBV6-3

DNA: TGTGCCATCAGTGGATCCCTAATGCGGCAAGAGACCCAGTACTTC
CDR3: CAISGSLMRQETQYF
size: .
D: .
J: TRBJ2-5
V: TRBV10-3

DNA: TGCAGCGTTGTCGTGAGGACAGGGCGGTTTGTCTATGGCTACACCTTC
CDR3: CSVVVRTGRFVYGYTF
size: few
D: TRBD1
J: TRBJ1-2
V: TRBV29-1

DNA: TGTGCCAGCAGTGCGGACTCTGGAAACACCATATATTTT
CDR3: CASSADSGNTIYF
size: .
D: .
J: TRBJ1-3
V: TRBV6-4

DNA: TGTGCCACCAGTGATATGGCTAGCGGACTAGATACGCAGTATTTT
CDR3: CATSDMASGLDTQYF
size: many
D: TRBD2
J: TRBJ2-3
V: TRBV24-1

DNA: TGCGCCAGCAGCTTGGACCCAGCGGGAGGGACCGGGGAGCTGTTTTTT
CDR3: CASSLDPAGGTGELFF
size: few
D: TRBD2
J: TRBJ2-2
V: TRBV5-1

DNA: TGCAGTGCTAGCGGTTTCGGACAGGGGAACTATGGCTACACCTTC
CDR3: CSASGFGQGNYGYTF
size: .
D: TRBD1
J: TRBJ1-2
V: TRBV20-1

DNA: TGTGCCATCACCGAGCGGGGGCCCACGAACACCGGGGAGCTGTTTTTT
CDR3: CAITERGPTNTGELFF
size: few
D: TRBD2
J: TRBJ2-2
V: TRBV10-3

DNA: TGTGCCAGCAGCTTTTGGGGGACGGAGACCCAGTACTTC
CDR3: CASSFWGTETQYF
size: .
D: .
J: TRBJ2-5
V: TRBV7-9

DNA: TGTGCCAGCAGCCAAGGGGGTCCCTATGGCTACACCTTC
CDR3: CASSQGGPYGYTF
size: .
D: .
J: TRBJ1-2
V: TRBV14

DNA: TGTGCCAGCTCCAACGGGGGGGCCGACACTGAAGCTTTCTTT
CDR3: CASSNGGADTEAFF
size: .
D: .
J: TRBJ1-1
V: TRBV18

DNA: TGTGCCAGCAGCGAAGACAGGGCTCAGCCCCAGCATTTT
CDR3: CASSEDRAQPQHF
size: few
D: TRBD1
J: TRBJ1-5
V: TRBV6-1

DNA: TGCGCCAGCAGGAGCTTAGGGGGCGGTGGCACTGAAGCTTTCTTT
CDR3: CASRSLGGGGTEAFF
size: .
D: TRBD1
J: TRBJ1-1
V: TRBV5-1

DNA: TGTGCCAGCACAGGGTACTGGACAGGATCCTACGAGCAGTACTTC
CDR3: CASTGYWTGSYEQYF
size: .
D: TRBD1
J: TRBJ2-7
V: TRBV25-1

DNA: TGCGCCAGCAGCCCTGGACAGGGCACGCGTGAGCAGTTCTTC
CDR3: CASSPGQGTREQFF
size: few
D: TRBD1
J: TRBJ2-1
V: TRBV5-1

DNA: TGTGCCAGCAGCTTAGCGGCAGGGGAGTCCTACGAGCAGTACTTC
CDR3: CASSLAAGESYEQYF
size: few
D: .
J: TRBJ2-7
V: TRBV7-6

DNA: TGCAGTGCTAGGACCGGGACTATCTCTGTTGAGCAGTACTTC
CDR3: CSARTGTISVEQYF
size: .
D: TRBD2
J: TRBJ2-7
V: TRBV20-1

DNA: TGCGCCAGCAGTCAATCGGGACTAGCAATTAACGACAATGAGCAGTTCTTC
CDR3: CASSQSGLAINDNEQFF
size: .
D: TRBD2
J: TRBJ2-1
V: TRBV23-1

DNA: TGCGCCAGCAGCGCCGGCTCGACAGGGTGGACCACTGAAGCTTTCTTT
CDR3: CASSAGSTGWTTEAFF
size: few
D: TRBD1
J: TRBJ1-1
V: TRBV5-1

DNA: TGTGCCAGCACGACAGTGAACACTGAAGCTTTCTTT
CDR3: CASTTVNTEAFF
size: .
D: .
J: TRBJ1-1
V: TRBV6-2/TRBV6-3

DNA: TGCAGCGTTGAAAAGAGGGCCCCGGCCGGGGAGCTGTTTTTT
CDR3: CSVEKRAPAGELFF
size: .
D: .
J: TRBJ2-2
V: TRBV29-1

DNA: TGTGCCAGCAGTTTGGGGTGGGAGGGTCTCAATGAGCAGTTCTTC
CDR3: CASSLGWEGLNEQFF
size: few
D: TRBD2
J: TRBJ2-1
V: TRBV12-3/TRBV12-4

DNA: TGCAGCGTTGCCCCCTTAAATAGGGGCTATGGCTACACCTTC
CDR3: CSVAPLNRGYGYTF
size: .
D: .
J: TRBJ1-2
V: TRBV29-1

DNA: TGTGCCAGCACCGAGGAGGGGAGCTATGGCTACACCTTC
CDR3: CASTEEGSYGYTF
size: once
D: .
J: TRBJ1-2
V: TRBV2

DNA: TGTGCCAGCAGTTACGGAGGGGAGCCAGATACGCAGTATTTT
CDR3: CASSYGGEPDTQYF
size: .
D: .
J: TRBJ2-3
V: TRBV6-2/TRBV6-3

DNA: TGTGCCAGCAGTAGATCGACAGGGGAAAACATTCAGTACTTC
CDR3: CASSRSTGENIQYF
size: few
D: TRBD1
J: TRBJ2-4
V: TRBV6-2/TRBV6-3

DNA: TGCGCCAGCAGCTTTCAAGCAGGGCCAGAAGAGACCCAGTACTTC
CDR3: CASSFQAGPEETQYF
size: .
D: .
J: TRBJ2-5
V: TRBV5-1

DNA: TGTGCCATCACCCAACTAGCGGGATACAATGAGCAGTTCTTC
CDR3: CAITQLAGYNEQFF
size: .
D: TRBD2
J: TRBJ2-1
V: TRBV10-3

DNA: TGCAGTGCCAGGACTAGCGGGAGTTGGAATGAGCAGTTCTTC
CDR3: CSARTSGSWNEQFF
size: .
D: TRBD2
J: TRBJ2-1
V: TRBV20-1

DNA: TGTGCCAGCAGCCGCGGGGAGACCGGGGAGCTGTTTTTT
CDR3: CASSRGETGELFF
size: .
D: .
J: TRBJ2-2
V: TRBV7-7

DNA: TGCAGCGTTCAAGGGGAAAAGGGCTCCTACGAGCAGTACTTC
CDR3: CSVQGEKGSYEQYF
size: .
D: .
J: TRBJ2-7
V: TRBV29-1

DNA: TGCGCCAGCAGCTTGGCCCAGGGATCCGAAGCTTTCTTT
CDR3: CASSLAQGSEAFF
size: many
D: .
J: TRBJ1-1
V: TRBV5-1

DNA: TGTGCCTCCGGGACACTGAACACTGAAGCTTTCTTT
CDR3: CASGTLNTEAFF
size: .
D: .
J: TRBJ1-1
V: TRBV30